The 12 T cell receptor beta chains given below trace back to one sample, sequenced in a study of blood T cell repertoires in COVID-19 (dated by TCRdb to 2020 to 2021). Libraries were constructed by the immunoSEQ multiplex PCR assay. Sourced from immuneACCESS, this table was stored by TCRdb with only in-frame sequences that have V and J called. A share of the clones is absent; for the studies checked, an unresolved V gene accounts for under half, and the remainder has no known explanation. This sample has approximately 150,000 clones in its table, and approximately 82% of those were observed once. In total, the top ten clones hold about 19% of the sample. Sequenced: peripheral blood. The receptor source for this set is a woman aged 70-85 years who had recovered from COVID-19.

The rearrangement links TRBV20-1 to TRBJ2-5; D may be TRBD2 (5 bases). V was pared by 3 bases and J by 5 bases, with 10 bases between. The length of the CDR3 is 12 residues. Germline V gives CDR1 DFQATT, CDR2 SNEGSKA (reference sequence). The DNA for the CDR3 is TGCAGTGCTAGTGGACGGGGTGAGACCCAGTACTTC. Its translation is CSASGRGETQYF.

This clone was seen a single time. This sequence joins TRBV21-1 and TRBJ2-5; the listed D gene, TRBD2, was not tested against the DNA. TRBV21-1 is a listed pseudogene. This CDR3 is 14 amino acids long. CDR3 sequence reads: CASSKVGMRETQYF. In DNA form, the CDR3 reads TGTGCCAGCAGCAAAGTGGGTATGCGGGAGACCCAGTACTTC.

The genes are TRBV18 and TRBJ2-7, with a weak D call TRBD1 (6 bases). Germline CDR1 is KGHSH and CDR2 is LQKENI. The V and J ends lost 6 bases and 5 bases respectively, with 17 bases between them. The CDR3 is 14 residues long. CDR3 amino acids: CASSPRGLSNEQYF. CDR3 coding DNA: TGTGCCAGCTCGCCCAGGGGTCTGAGTAACGAGCAGTACTTC.

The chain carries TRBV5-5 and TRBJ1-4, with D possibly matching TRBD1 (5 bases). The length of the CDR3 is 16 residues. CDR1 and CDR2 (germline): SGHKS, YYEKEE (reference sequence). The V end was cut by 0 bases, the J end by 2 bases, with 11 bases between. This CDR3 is CASSLAWGDTNEKLFF. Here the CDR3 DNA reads TGTGCCAGCAGCTTGGCTTGGGGGGACACTAATGAAAAACTGTTTTTT.

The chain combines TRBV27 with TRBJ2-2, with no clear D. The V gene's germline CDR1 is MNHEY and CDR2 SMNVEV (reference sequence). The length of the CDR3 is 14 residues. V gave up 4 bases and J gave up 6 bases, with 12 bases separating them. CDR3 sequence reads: CASSSGAFAGELFF. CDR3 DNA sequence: TGTGCCAGCAGTTCGGGTGCTTTCGCCGGGGAGCTGTTTTTT.

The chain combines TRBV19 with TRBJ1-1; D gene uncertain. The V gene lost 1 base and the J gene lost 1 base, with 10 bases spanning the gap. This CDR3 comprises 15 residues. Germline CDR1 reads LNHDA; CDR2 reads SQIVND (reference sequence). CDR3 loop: CASSIGRYRNTEAFF. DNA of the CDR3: TGTGCCAGTAGTATAGGGAGGTACAGGAACACTGAAGCTTTCTTT.

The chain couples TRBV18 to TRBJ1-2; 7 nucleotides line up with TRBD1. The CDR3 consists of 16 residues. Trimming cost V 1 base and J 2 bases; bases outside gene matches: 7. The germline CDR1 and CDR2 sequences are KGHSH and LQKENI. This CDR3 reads CASSPRSQGENYGYTF. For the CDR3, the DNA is TGTGCCAGCTCACCACGTTCCCAGGGGGAAAACTATGGCTACACCTTC.

The CDR3 nucleotides are TGCAGTGCTAGCCCGGGGATTGAGCAGTTCTTC. Translation: CSASPGIEQFF. The rearrangement joins TRBV20-1 to TRBJ2-1; D may be TRBD2 (5 bases). CDR3 length: 11 amino acids. CDR1 and CDR2 (germline): DFQATT, SNEGSKA (reference sequence). V lost 3 bases, J lost 9 bases, and 9 bases lay in between.

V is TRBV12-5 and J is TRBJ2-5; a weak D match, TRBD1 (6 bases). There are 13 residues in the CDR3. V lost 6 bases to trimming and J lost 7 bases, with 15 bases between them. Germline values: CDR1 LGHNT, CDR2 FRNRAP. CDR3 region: CASGPTGSGTQYF. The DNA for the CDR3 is TGTGCTAGTGGACCGACAGGATCGGGGACCCAGTACTTC.

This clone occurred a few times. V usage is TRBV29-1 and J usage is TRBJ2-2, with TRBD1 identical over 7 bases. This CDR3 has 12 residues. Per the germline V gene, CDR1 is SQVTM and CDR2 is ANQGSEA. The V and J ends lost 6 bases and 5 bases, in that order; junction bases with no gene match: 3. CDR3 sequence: CSVGRGTGELFF. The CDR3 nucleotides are TGCAGCGTAGGCAGGGGGACCGGGGAGCTGTTTTTT.

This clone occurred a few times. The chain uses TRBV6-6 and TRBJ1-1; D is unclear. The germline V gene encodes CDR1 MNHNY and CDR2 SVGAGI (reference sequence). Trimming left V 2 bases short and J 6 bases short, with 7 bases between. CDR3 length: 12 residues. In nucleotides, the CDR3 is TGTGCCAGCAGTTACGGAAGCGCTGAAGCTTTCTTT. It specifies CASSYGSAEAFF.

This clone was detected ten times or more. The DNA of the CDR3 is TGTGCCAGCAGCCCGACCGGGACAGTATCCTACGAGCAGTACTTC. Protein: CASSPTGTVSYEQYF. The J gene is TRBJ2-7, the V gene TRBV3-1 (or the pseudogene TRBV3-2); 7 bases line up with TRBD1. Germline trimming cut 4 bases from V and 1 base from J; bases unmatched to any gene: 7. CDR3 length: 15 amino acids. The germline V gene encodes CDR1 LGHDT and CDR2 YNNKEL (reference sequence).